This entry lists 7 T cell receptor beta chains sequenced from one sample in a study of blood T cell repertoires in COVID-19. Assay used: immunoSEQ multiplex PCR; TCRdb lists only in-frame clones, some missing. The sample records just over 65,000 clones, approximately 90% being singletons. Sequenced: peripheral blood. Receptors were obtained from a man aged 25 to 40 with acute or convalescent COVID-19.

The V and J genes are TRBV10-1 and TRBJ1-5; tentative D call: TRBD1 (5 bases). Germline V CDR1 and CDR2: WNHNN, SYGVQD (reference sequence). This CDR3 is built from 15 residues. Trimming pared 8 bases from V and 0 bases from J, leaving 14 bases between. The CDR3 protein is CASGQTENSNQPQHF. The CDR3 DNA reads TGCGCCAGCGGGCAGACAGAAAATAGCAATCAGCCCCAGCATTTT.

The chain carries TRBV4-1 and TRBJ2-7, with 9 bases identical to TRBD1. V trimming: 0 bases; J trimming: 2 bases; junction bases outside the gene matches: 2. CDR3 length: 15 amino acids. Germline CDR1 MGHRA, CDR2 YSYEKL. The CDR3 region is CASSQEDRGPYEQYF. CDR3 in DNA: TGCGCCAGCAGCCAAGAGGACAGGGGACCCTACGAGCAGTACTTC.

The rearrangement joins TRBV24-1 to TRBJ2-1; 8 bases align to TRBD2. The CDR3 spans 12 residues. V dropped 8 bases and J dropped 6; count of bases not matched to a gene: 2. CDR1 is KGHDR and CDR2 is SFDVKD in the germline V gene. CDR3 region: CATTGGGNEQFF. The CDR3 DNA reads TGTGCCACCACGGGAGGGGGCAATGAGCAGTTCTTC.

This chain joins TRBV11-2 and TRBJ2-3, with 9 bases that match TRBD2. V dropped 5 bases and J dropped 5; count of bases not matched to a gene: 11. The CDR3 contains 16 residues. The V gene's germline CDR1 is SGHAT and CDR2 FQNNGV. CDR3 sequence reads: CASSHYGGRARDTQYF. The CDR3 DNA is TGTGCCAGCAGCCATTACGGCGGGAGGGCCCGAGATACGCAGTATTTT.

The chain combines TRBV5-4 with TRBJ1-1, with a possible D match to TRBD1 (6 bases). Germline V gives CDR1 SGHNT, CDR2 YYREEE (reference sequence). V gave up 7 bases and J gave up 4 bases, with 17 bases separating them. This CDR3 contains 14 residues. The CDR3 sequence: CASHWAAGATEAFF. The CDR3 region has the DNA TGTGCCAGCCATTGGGCGGCGGGGGCCACTGAAGCTTTCTTT.

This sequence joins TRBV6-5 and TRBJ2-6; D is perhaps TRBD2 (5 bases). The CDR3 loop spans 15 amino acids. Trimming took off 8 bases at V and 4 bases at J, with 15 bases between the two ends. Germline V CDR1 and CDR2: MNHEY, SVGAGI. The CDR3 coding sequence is TGTGCCAGCGTCCACCGGGAAACGGGGGCCAACGTCCTGACTTTC. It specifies CASVHRETGANVLTF.

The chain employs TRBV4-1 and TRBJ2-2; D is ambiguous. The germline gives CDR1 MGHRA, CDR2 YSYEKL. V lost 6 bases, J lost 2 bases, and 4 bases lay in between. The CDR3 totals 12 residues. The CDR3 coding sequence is TGCGCCAGCAGTCTAAACACCGGGGAGCTGTTTTTT. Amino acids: CASSLNTGELFF.